These 12 T cell receptor beta chains share one sample of origin, sequenced in a study of T-cell reconstitution after alpha-beta-depleted transplantation in children (dated by TCRdb to 2015 to 2016). The label giving this sample's treatment or condition can be read as: allogeneic hematopoietic cell transplantation with graft depleted of TCRalphabeta T cells and CD19 B cells. Library creation used PCR. This sample was sequenced with an Illumina HiSeq 2500. TCR libraries were prepared with molecular barcoding, using unique molecular identifiers to normalize TCRbeta repertoire quantification. TCRdb reworked the public reads: Q25 trimming with fastp, MiXCR clone assembly, productive beta chains retained. All rows with the same CDR3 protein become a single entry with the most common DNA and genes. Across this sample there are around 450,000 distinct CDR3 sequences, with around 16% seen only once. Together, the top ten hold under 30% of the sample.

The sample consisted of PBMCs, mostly from graft donor cells, taken 360 days after TCRalphabeta/CD19-depleted stem cell transplant. These receptor sequences come from a boy less than two years old who had a stem cell transplant for Wiskott-Aldrich syndrome, so the T cells may come from the graft donor.

The rearrangement joins TRBV4-3 to TRBJ2-5; 12 bases fit TRBD2. Germline V gives CDR1 LGHNA, CDR2 YSLEER. CDR3 size: 17 residues. V trimming: 0 bases; J trimming: 5 bases; junction bases outside the gene matches: 7. In DNA, the CDR3 is TGCGCCAGCAGCCAAGACCGTCTAGCGGGAGGGCGGGAGACCCAGTACTTC. It yields the protein CASSQDRLAGGRETQYF.

The chain recombines TRBV10-3 with TRBJ2-5; D tentatively fits TRBD1 or TRBD2 (5 bases each). This CDR3 is built from 13 residues. CDR1 and CDR2 (germline): ENHRY, SYGVKD. Trimming pared 4 bases from V and 3 bases from J, leaving 9 bases between. The CDR3 spells CAISVVGEETQYF. The CDR3 nucleotides are TGTGCCATCAGTGTTGTGGGGGAAGAGACCCAGTACTTC.

In its sample, this clonotype was seen a few times. The rearrangement joins TRBV5-1 to TRBJ2-7, with 7 bases aligning to TRBD2. Germline V gene lookup returns CDR1 SGHRS and CDR2 YFSETQ. The CDR3 loop spans 14 amino acids. The V gene end was trimmed by 8 bases and the J gene end by 2 bases; junction bases not matched to a gene: 10. Written as DNA, the CDR3 is TGCGCCAGTACTCAGACTAGCCCAGCCTACGAGCAGTACTTC. Amino acid sequence: CASTQTSPAYEQYF.

V gene TRBV12-3 or TRBV12-4 combines with J gene TRBJ2-2, with D perhaps TRBD2 (6 bases). Trimming pared 7 bases from V and 4 bases from J, leaving 16 bases between. The CDR3 extends over 15 amino acids. CDR3 sequence (DNA): TGTGCCAGCACCCCAGGAGGGCTTATCACCGGGGAGCTGTTTTTT. It translates to CASTPGGLITGELFF.

This chain connects TRBV24-1 to TRBJ2-1; the match to TRBD2 covers 10 bases. The J segment lost 6 bases and the V segment lost 4 bases, leaving 8 bases of the junction unmatched. The CDR3 loop spans 16 amino acids. In germline, CDR1 is KGHDR, CDR2 SFDVKD. CDR3 DNA sequence: TGTGCCACCAGTGACTCCAGCGGGGGGGCCCCCAATGAGCAGTTCTTC. Amino acid sequence: CATSDSSGGAPNEQFF.

This clonotype was recorded many times. The V gene is TRBV20-1, the J gene TRBJ2-7; D is tentatively TRBD1 or TRBD2 (5 bases each). Germline values: CDR1 DFQATT, CDR2 SNEGSKA (reference sequence). V lost 4 bases and J 1 base, leaving 11 bases between the germline ends. The CDR3 is 13 residues long. The CDR3 here is CSAIRGASYEQYF. DNA of the CDR3: TGCAGTGCTATAAGAGGGGCATCCTACGAGCAGTACTTC.

The chain carries TRBV12-3 or TRBV12-4 and TRBJ2-5; unclear D gene. V was shortened by 2 bases and J by 1 base, with 8 bases between the two germline ends. This CDR3 contains 14 residues. The CDR3 protein is CASSLSRLQETQYF. The CDR3, as DNA: TGTGCCAGCAGTTTAAGCAGGCTCCAAGAGACCCAGTACTTC.

This clonotype came up a few times. This chain joins TRBV25-1 and TRBJ2-5; TRBD2 aligns across 11 bases. This CDR3 spans 17 amino acids. The junction had 5 bases not matched to a gene; V was cut back by 2 bases and J by 0 bases. Per germline, CDR1 MGHDK and CDR2 SYGVNS. The CDR3 coding sequence is TGTGCCAGCAGTGAAAGGCCGGGACTAGCGGACCAAGAGACCCAGTACTTC. Its protein product is CASSERPGLADQETQYF. The complete variable domain, with remaining parts taken from reference TRBV25-1 and TRBJ2-5, reads EADIYQTPRYLVIGTGKKITLECSQTMGHDKMYWYQQDPGMELHLIHYSYGVNSTEKGDLSSESTVSRIRTEHFPLTLESARPSHTSQYLCASSERPGLADQETQYFGPGTRLLVL.

This clonotype came up a few times. The chain uses TRBV12-3 or TRBV12-4 and TRBJ2-3, with D perhaps being TRBD1 or TRBD2 (5 bases each). Trimming removed 8 bases from V and 2 bases from J, with 14 bases in between. The CDR3 contains 14 residues. This CDR3 is CASLDGAYTDTQYF. CDR3 DNA: TGTGCCAGCCTCGACGGGGCTTACACAGATACGCAGTATTTT.

This clonotype has just a few counts. This chain links TRBV28 with TRBJ1-1; D unresolved. This CDR3 spans 13 amino acids. From germline, CDR1 is MDHEN and CDR2 SYDVKM. Trimming took 5 bases from V and 7 from J, leaving 14 bases between them. CDR3 protein: CASSPSHPFEAFF. In DNA form, the CDR3 reads TGTGCCAGCAGTCCCTCTCACCCCTTTGAAGCTTTCTTT. Full variable domain (rest looked up from reference TRBV28 and TRBJ1-1): DVKVTQSSRYLVKRTGEKVFLECVQDMDHENMFWYRQDPGLGLRLIYFSYDVKMKEKGDIPEGYSVSREKKERFSLILESASTNQTSMYLCASSPSHPFEAFFGQGTRLTVV.

The chain carries TRBV4-2 and TRBJ2-4, with a weak D call TRBD1 (6 bases). Germline assignment: CDR1 LGHNA and CDR2 YNFKEQ. This CDR3 is built from 13 residues. Trimming removed 4 bases from V and 15 bases from J, with 19 bases in between. The CDR3 nucleotides read TGTGCCAGCAGCCCTGATTCCCGGGACACGCGGTACTTC. Amino acids: CASSPDSRDTRYF.

This clonotype appeared a few times. V usage is TRBV10-3 and J usage is TRBJ2-5; D possibly corresponds to TRBD1 (6 bases). Looked up from germline, CDR1 is ENHRY and CDR2 is SYGVKD. Trimming cost V 4 bases and J 4 bases, with 10 bases left between them. The CDR3 sequence is 13 residues long. CDR3 sequence: CAISVTGRETQYF. The CDR3 bases are TGTGCCATCAGTGTCACAGGGAGAGAGACCCAGTACTTC.